Below are 14 T cell receptor beta chains sequenced from a single sample in a study of T cell responses to AZD1222 COVID-19 vaccine. Produced via immunoSEQ multiplex PCR; TCRdb's table is partial and in-frame only. The repertoire holds about 110,000 clones, about 90% seen once, with about 3% in the top ten. Specimen: peripheral blood, collected on day 0 of AZD1222 vaccination. These receptors came from an adult in good health.

The chain recombines TRBV2 with TRBJ2-1; D tentatively reads TRBD1 or TRBD2 (7 bases each). The CDR3 totals 15 residues. CDR1 and CDR2 (germline): SNHLY, FYNNEI. V was pared by 4 bases and J by 2 bases, with 12 bases between. The CDR3 loop is CASSARGGAYNEQFF. DNA for the CDR3: TGTGCCAGCAGTGCCAGGGGGGGCGCCTACAATGAGCAGTTCTTC.

V gene TRBV2 combines with J gene TRBJ1-1, with 7 bases identical to TRBD1. Germline assignment: CDR1 SNHLY and CDR2 FYNNEI. After removal of 7 bases from V and 3 bases from J, the junction contained 8 bases not matched to a gene. The CDR3 has 14 amino acids. CDR3 loop: CASNSLTGDTEAFF. CDR3 in DNA: TGTGCCAGCAACAGTCTTACAGGGGACACTGAAGCTTTCTTT.

The V and J genes are TRBV28 and TRBJ2-7; D gene ambiguous. Germline CDR1 reads MDHEN; CDR2 reads SYDVKM. The CDR3 totals 14 residues. V shed 3 bases and J shed 2 bases, with 11 bases lying between them. The CDR3 region has the DNA TGTGCCAGCAGTTTGTCTGACGGCCCCTACGAGCAGTACTTC. This gives the protein CASSLSDGPYEQYF.

The chain couples TRBV7-3 to TRBJ2-1; 8 bases match TRBD2. This CDR3 is 13 amino acids long. The V gene end was trimmed by 9 bases and the J gene end by 5 bases; junction bases not matched to a gene: 6. Per germline, CDR1 SGHTA and CDR2 FQGTGA. The CDR3, as DNA: TGTGCCAGTCGGCGGGAGGCAAACAATGAGCAGTTCTTC. Encoded protein: CASRREANNEQFF.

The chain joins TRBV27 to TRBJ2-7; D remains unclear. The CDR3 has 18 residues. The V end lost 7 bases, the J end lost 2 bases, and 27 bases lay between the germline ends. CDR1 and CDR2 from the germline V gene are MNHEY and SMNVEV (reference sequence). CDR3 nucleotides: TGTGCCAGCACCCCGGTGGGCTTCAACATTGGGAAAGCCTACGAGCAGTACTTC. This gives the protein CASTPVGFNIGKAYEQYF.

The CDR3 spells CASSPGSGGGGENYGYTF. The DNA for the CDR3 is TGTGCCAGCAGTCCAGGGTCGGGGGGCGGTGGAGAAAACTATGGCTACACCTTC. V gene TRBV6-6 combines with J gene TRBJ1-2, with TRBD1 as a possible D gene (6 bases). With 5 bases removed from V and 2 bases from J, the gap between germline ends came to 24 bases. Germline CDR1 and CDR2: MNHNY and SVGAGI (reference sequence). The length of the CDR3 is 18 residues.

This rearrangement joins TRBV5-1 to TRBJ2-7; 12 positions match TRBD2. V gave up 0 bases and J gave up 4 bases; unmatched junction bases: 2. The length of the CDR3 is 15 residues. From germline, CDR1 is SGHRS and CDR2 YFSETQ. The CDR3 region is CASSLGLAGVYEQYF. The CDR3 bases are TGCGCCAGCAGCTTGGGACTAGCGGGAGTTTACGAGCAGTACTTC. Based on the CDR3 plus reference TRBV5-1 and TRBJ2-7, the full variable domain is KAGVTQTPRYLIKTRGQQVTLSCSPISGHRSVSWYQQTPGQGLQFLFEYFSETQRNKGNFPGRFSGRQFSNSRSEMNVSTLELGDSALYLCASSLGLAGVYEQYFGPGTRLTVT.

The V call is TRBV19, the J call TRBJ2-1; TRBD2 agrees at 9 bases. V shed 7 bases, J shed 6 bases, and the junction held 13 bases outside the gene matches. Looked up from germline, CDR1 is LNHDA and CDR2 is SQIVND (reference sequence). This CDR3 contains 16 residues. This CDR3 is CASTSGGLATFNEQFF. The CDR3 DNA reads TGTGCCAGTACCTCAGGTGGACTAGCGACATTCAATGAGCAGTTCTTC.

The rearrangement uses TRBV19 and TRBJ2-3; 10 nucleotides line up with TRBD1. In germline, CDR1 is LNHDA, CDR2 SQIVND (reference sequence). The ends lost 7 bases at V and 13 bases at J; junction bases unmatched: 8. This CDR3 is 12 amino acids long. CDR3 amino acids: CASTPTGGEEYF. CDR3 DNA: TGTGCCAGTACCCCGACAGGGGGCGAGGAGTATTTT.

J is TRBJ2-1 and V is TRBV7-3; 13 bases match TRBD2. Germline CDR1 SGHTA, CDR2 FQGTGA. CDR3 length: 21 amino acids. V lost 5 bases to trimming and J lost 0 bases; unmatched junction nucleotides: 16. The CDR3 here is CASSTRAGTSGATSSYNEQFF. The CDR3 DNA follows: TGTGCCAGCAGCACACGTGCCGGGACTAGCGGGGCTACGAGCTCCTACAATGAGCAGTTCTTC.

The gene calls are TRBV7-8 and TRBJ2-5, with 10 bases that match TRBD1. V dropped 2 bases and J dropped 5; count of bases not matched to a gene: 2. The CDR3 spans 14 residues. Germline V lookup: CDR1 SGHVS, CDR2 FQNEAQ. The CDR3 DNA follows: TGTGCCAGCAGCTTAATGGGACAGGGGGAGACCCAGTACTTC. It specifies CASSLMGQGETQYF.

The chain carries TRBV3-1 (or the pseudogene TRBV3-2) and TRBJ2-5; TRBD1 matches 8 bases. Looked up from germline, CDR1 is LGHDT and CDR2 is YNNKEL (reference sequence). The V and J ends lost 0 bases and 2 bases, in that order; junction bases with no gene match: 5. There are 16 residues in the CDR3. This CDR3 is CASSQDLHRGQETQYF. The CDR3 nucleotides are TGTGCCAGCAGCCAAGATCTGCACAGGGGGCAAGAGACCCAGTACTTC.

The rearrangement uses TRBV4-2 and TRBJ1-4, with D possibly matching TRBD1 (6 bases). Trimming stripped 4 bases from V and 7 bases from J, with 19 bases between. The CDR3 covers 16 residues. Per the germline V gene, CDR1 is LGHNA and CDR2 is YNFKEQ. The CDR3, as DNA: TGTGCCAGCAGCCGACAAGAGGGGGGGGAGCGTGAAAAACTGTTTTTT. It is translated as CASSRQEGGEREKLFF.

V gene TRBV6-1 combines with J gene TRBJ1-5; tentative D call: TRBD1 (5 bases). This CDR3 is 14 amino acids long. V lost 3 bases to trimming and J lost 5 bases, with 11 bases between them. Germline CDR1 is MNHNS and CDR2 is SASEGT. The CDR3 sequence: CASSDAEGHQPQHF. DNA for the CDR3: TGTGCCAGCAGTGACGCCGAGGGACATCAGCCCCAGCATTTT.